This is a list of T cell receptor beta chains from one sample in a study of blood T cell repertoires in COVID-19. The data were produced by immunoSEQ multiplex PCR, yet TCRdb's version contains in-frame clones alone and is incomplete. The repertoire consists of about 220,000 clones, with around four fifths occurring once and the leading ten covering 20%. Sequencing was done on a sample of peripheral blood. The receptors come from a man aged 30-40 years with active or convalescent COVID-19. The CDR3 runs from the conserved cysteine through the conserved F or W. The D gene is left open where the match is weak. Not every row has a clone size; where given, it reads once, few, many or a size class.

TRBV6-5	TRBJ1-5	.	.	TGTGCCAGCAGGACTACGACAGGTCAGCCCCAGCATTTT	CASRTTTGQPQHF
TRBV24-1	TRBJ1-2	.	.	TGTGCCACCAGTGATTTGTCGAGTGGCTACACCTTC	CATSDLSSGYTF
TRBV3-1/TRBV3-2	TRBJ2-3	.	TRBD2	TGTGCCAGCAGCCCGCGGACTAGCGGGACAGATACGCAGTATTTT	CASSPRTSGTDTQYF
TRBV11-2	TRBJ2-7	.	TRBD2	TGTGCCAGCAGCCTTCCGGGACTAGCCACTGGCGAGCAGTACTTC	CASSLPGLATGEQYF
TRBV3-1/TRBV3-2	TRBJ1-1	.	.	TGTGCCAGCAGCCAATCCACCTTGGGGGGTGACACTGAAGCTTTCTTT	CASSQSTLGGDTEAFF
TRBV14	TRBJ2-7	.	.	TGTGCCAGCAGCGTCGGCCCCTCGACTCTCTACGAGCAGTACTTC	CASSVGPSTLYEQYF
TRBV6-4	TRBJ1-6	few	.	TGTGCCAGCAGTGAGAACAGCAATTCACCCCTCCACTTT	CASSENSNSPLHF
TRBV19	TRBJ2-1	.	.	TGTGCCAGTAGTATCTCTGTCAATGAGCAGTTCTTC	CASSISVNEQFF
TRBV6-5	TRBJ1-5	once	.	TGTGCCAGCAGTTCGGTCCCCCATCAGCCCCAGCATTTT	CASSSVPHQPQHF
TRBV6-5	TRBJ1-6	.	.	TGTGCCAGCAGTTACCGGAGAAACAATTCACCCCTCCACTTT	CASSYRRNNSPLHF
TRBV28	TRBJ1-2	.	TRBD1	TGTGCCAGCAGTAACCCGACAGGGGGTAACTATGGCTACACCTTC	CASSNPTGGNYGYTF
TRBV28	TRBJ1-2	.	TRBD1	TGTGCCAGCAGTTTAGTAGACAGGGGACGTTATGGCTACACCTTC	CASSLVDRGRYGYTF
TRBV21-1	TRBJ2-2	.	.	TGTGCCAGCAGCAAGGGGAGCGGGAGTCCTTCCGGGGAGCTGTTTTTT	CASSKGSGSPSGELFF
TRBV30	TRBJ1-1	.	.	TGTGCCTGGAGTGTATATAACCTGCGGTCGGAAGCTTTCTTT	CAWSVYNLRSEAFF
TRBV5-1	TRBJ2-3	.	.	TGCGCCAGCAGCTCCGCTAGCCCCCTGGGCACAGATACGCAGTATTTT	CASSSASPLGTDTQYF
TRBV2	TRBJ2-1	.	TRBD2	TGTGCCAGCAGGCTAGCGGGAGTAAATGAGCAGTTCTTC	CASRLAGVNEQFF
TRBV4-3	TRBJ1-5	once	.	TGCGCCAGCAGCCAGGGACACAGGGTTGGCAATCAGCCCCAGCATTTT	CASSQGHRVGNQPQHF
TRBV19	TRBJ1-3	.	.	TGTGCCAGTAGTATATCCCAGGGCGGTTGGCCCTCTGGAAACACCATATATTTT	CASSISQGGWPSGNTIYF
TRBV25-1	TRBJ2-5	once	TRBD2	TGTGCCAGCAGTAGACTAGCCCAAGAGACCCAGTACTTC	CASSRLAQETQYF
TRBV5-1	TRBJ2-2	.	.	TGCGCCAGCAGCTTGGATAGCGCAGCCACCGGGGAGCTGTTTTTT	CASSLDSAATGELFF
TRBV3-1/TRBV3-2	TRBJ2-3	.	.	TGTGCCAGCAGCCCCCGACACCGCAGCACAGATACGCAGTATTTT	CASSPRHRSTDTQYF
TRBV19	TRBJ1-6	.	.	TGTGCCAGTAGTAGACAGGCCAACTATAATTCACCCCTCCACTTT	CASSRQANYNSPLHF
TRBV7-9	TRBJ2-2	.	.	TGTGCCAGCAGCTTTGGCCGGGACACCGCGAACACCGGGGAGCTGTTTTTT	CASSFGRDTANTGELFF
TRBV6-1	TRBJ1-2	few	.	TGTGCCAGCAGTGAAGATAGTAGGGGCGGCAACTATGGCTACACCTTC	CASSEDSRGGNYGYTF
TRBV7-5	TRBJ1-5	few	.	TGTGTCAGAAGCTCAGACAGGGAGGAAGATCAGCCCCAGCATTTT	CVRSSDREEDQPQHF
TRBV3-1/TRBV3-2	TRBJ2-1	.	TRBD1	TGTGCCAGCAGCCCCGACAGGGTCTCCTACAATGAGCAGTTCTTC	CASSPDRVSYNEQFF
TRBV11-3	TRBJ2-3	.	TRBD2	TGTGCCAGCAGCTTACTGGATAGCGGGAGGGAGGCAGATACGCAGTATTTT	CASSLLDSGREADTQYF
TRBV7-8	TRBJ2-2	.	TRBD1	TGTGCCAGCAGCCCCAACAGGGGGCAATACGGGGAGCTGTTTTTT	CASSPNRGQYGELFF
TRBV19	TRBJ1-4	.	TRBD1	TGTGCCAGTACGGACAGGGCCCGAAAACTGTTTTTT	CASTDRARKLFF
TRBV12-3/TRBV12-4	TRBJ2-1	.	TRBD2	TGTGCCAGCAGTCGGACTAGCGGCAATGAGCAGTTCTTC	CASSRTSGNEQFF
TRBV28	TRBJ1-1	.	.	TGTGCCAGCAGTTTCCTTGAGGACAGAGAAGCTTTCTTT	CASSFLEDREAFF
TRBV28	TRBJ1-5	.	.	TGTGCCGGACGGGGGGGGCATAGCAATCAGCCCCAGCATTTT	CAGRGGHSNQPQHF
TRBV27	TRBJ1-2	.	.	TGTGCCAGCAGTTTTTTGAACAGATTTAACTATGGCTACACCTTC	CASSFLNRFNYGYTF
TRBV4-3	TRBJ1-4	.	.	TGCGCCAGCAGCCAAGATTGGGGAGCGGCAACTAATGAAAAACTGTTTTTT	CASSQDWGAATNEKLFF
TRBV28	TRBJ1-2	.	TRBD1	TGTGCCAGCAGTTTAGTGACAGGGGACGGCTACACCTTC	CASSLVTGDGYTF